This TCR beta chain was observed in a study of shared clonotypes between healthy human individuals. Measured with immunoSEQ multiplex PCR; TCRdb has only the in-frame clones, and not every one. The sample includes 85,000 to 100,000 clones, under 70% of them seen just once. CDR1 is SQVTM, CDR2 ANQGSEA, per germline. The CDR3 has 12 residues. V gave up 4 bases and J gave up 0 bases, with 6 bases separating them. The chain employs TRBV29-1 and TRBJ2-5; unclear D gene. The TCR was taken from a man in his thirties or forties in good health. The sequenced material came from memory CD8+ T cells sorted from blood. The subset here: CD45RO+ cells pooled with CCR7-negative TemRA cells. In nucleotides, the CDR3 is TGCAGCGTTGGCCTGAACCAAGAGACCCAGTACTTC. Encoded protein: CSVGLNQETQYF. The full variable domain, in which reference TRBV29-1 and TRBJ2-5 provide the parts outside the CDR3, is SAVISQKPSRDICQRGTSLTIQCQVDSQVTMMFWYRQQPGQSLTLIATANQGSEATYESGFVIDKFPISRPNLTFSTLTVSNMSPEDSSIYLCSVGLNQETQYFGPGTRLLVL.